This TCR beta chain came from a study of CD8+ T cells in alopecia areata. Extracted RNA was reverse transcribed into cDNA, the sequencing template. Sequenced by immunoSEQ multiplex PCR; TCRdb stores in-frame clones only, minus some. The sample includes fewer than 200,000 clones, 59% of them seen just once. Both CD4+ and CD8+ T cells were separated by sorting PBMCs. In germline, CDR1 is SGHDT, CDR2 YYEEEE. Trimming left V 3 bases short and J 8 bases short, with 24 bases between. This CDR3 contains 17 residues. The chain links TRBV5-6 to TRBJ2-1; D gene uncertain. The receptor was isolated from a human donor with alopecia areata. The sample in question was CD4+ T cells sorted from blood, obtained at week 0. This CDR3 is CASSSGLMRTPGDEQFF. CDR3 DNA sequence: TGTGCCAGCAGCTCCGGCTTAATGAGAACCCCCGGCGATGAGCAGTTCTTC.